This passage covers 23 T cell receptor beta chains from one sample sequenced in a study of T cell changes during pregnancy in multiple sclerosis. Sequencing was performed with immunoSEQ multiplex PCR; in TCRdb, only in-frame clones are kept and a portion is missing. This table holds 39,000 or so clones, 80% to 95% found once. The material sequenced was CD4+ T cells from peripheral blood mononuclear cells, taken after pregnancy. These TCRs come from a female donor in good health, enrolled as a control in a pregnancy study.

The chain combines TRBV5-4 with TRBJ2-7; no clear D. The CDR3 extends over 12 amino acids. Trimming took 0 bases from V and 6 from J, leaving 7 bases between them. Germline lookup yields CDR1 SGHNT and CDR2 YYREEE (reference sequence). CDR3 in amino acids: CASSLDPGEQYF. In DNA, the CDR3 is TGTGCCAGCAGCTTGGACCCCGGCGAGCAGTACTTC.

The chain uses TRBV4-1 and TRBJ2-5, with 14 positions matching TRBD2. This CDR3 is 20 amino acids long. Germline lookup yields CDR1 MGHRA and CDR2 YSYEKL. Trimming took 0 bases from V and 1 from J; bases not matched to a gene: 10. CDR3 DNA sequence: TGCGCCAGCAGCCAAGAACATAGGACTAGCGGGGGGCGAGGCCAAGAGACCCAGTACTTC. Translated, it gives CASSQEHRTSGGRGQETQYF.

The chain is built from TRBV19 and TRBJ1-2; 9 bases fit TRBD1. Looked up from germline, CDR1 is LNHDA and CDR2 is SQIVND (reference sequence). The V gene end was trimmed by 1 base and the J gene end by 6 bases; junction bases not matched to a gene: 15. The CDR3 loop spans 18 amino acids. CDR3 sequence reads: CASSIGGVGTGKGDGYTF. The CDR3 coding sequence is TGTGCCAGTAGTATAGGGGGGGTTGGGACAGGGAAAGGAGATGGCTACACCTTC.

V and J are TRBV10-3 and TRBJ1-2; D is undetermined. Germline V lookup: CDR1 ENHRY, CDR2 SYGVKD. Trimming shortened V by 7 bases and J by 5 bases, and 20 bases separated the two germline ends. The CDR3 runs to 15 residues. CDR3 DNA: TGTGCCATCACCCCAACCCATGGACTGGGGTATGGCTACACCTTC. Translating it yields CAITPTHGLGYGYTF.

This clone was found a few times. The chain couples TRBV18 to TRBJ2-7, with TRBD1 identical over 9 bases. Trimming at V came to 2 bases and at J to 2 bases, leaving 10 bases not matched to a gene. The CDR3 loop spans 17 amino acids. Germline-derived CDR1 and CDR2 are KGHSH and LQKENI. The CDR3 bases are TGTGCCAGCTCACCAACAATCGGGACAGGGACTACCTACGAGCAGTACTTC. As protein: CASSPTIGTGTTYEQYF.

The table lists this clone with a count of one. The V and J genes are TRBV5-1 and TRBJ2-7; D might be TRBD2 (5 bases). This CDR3 has 13 amino acids. Per germline, CDR1 SGHRS and CDR2 YFSETQ. The ends were cut back, 6 bases at V and 2 bases at J, with 12 bases in the middle. The CDR3 here is CASNNGGTYEQYF. CDR3 nucleotides: TGCGCCAGCAATAACGGAGGCACCTACGAGCAGTACTTC.

J is TRBJ2-2 and V is TRBV10-3; no firm D call. This CDR3 contains 14 residues. Trimming stripped 3 bases from V and 2 bases from J, with 7 bases between. CDR1 and CDR2 from the germline V gene are ENHRY and SYGVKD. Here the CDR3 reads CAISDGSNTGELFF. CDR3 in DNA: TGTGCCATCAGTGACGGGTCTAACACCGGGGAGCTGTTTTTT.

J is TRBJ1-2 and V is TRBV6-5; D remains unclear. This CDR3 spans 15 amino acids. Germline V gene sequence: CDR1 MNHEY, CDR2 SVGAGI. V lost 0 bases and J 3 bases, leaving 11 bases between the germline ends. CDR3 nucleotide sequence: TGTGCCAGCAGTTACTCCGGGGTCCTACACTATGGCTACACCTTC. Encoded protein: CASSYSGVLHYGYTF.

This clone turned up a few times. The rearrangement uses TRBV12-5 and TRBJ2-4; 9 bases line up with TRBD1. Germline CDR1 reads LGHNT; CDR2 reads FRNRAP. The CDR3 length is 15 residues. J gave up 3 bases and V 6 bases, and 6 bases lay outside the gene matches. CDR3 region: CASGLGTGNKNIQYF. CDR3 coding DNA: TGTGCTAGTGGCCTCGGGACAGGGAACAAAAACATTCAGTACTTC.

This rearrangement joins TRBV30 to TRBJ2-2; D is uncertain. CDR1 and CDR2 from the germline V gene are GTSNPN and SVGIG (reference sequence). Trimming removed 4 bases at V and 2 bases at J, with 8 bases between. This CDR3 region has 13 residues. CDR3 loop: CAWIVSNTGELFF. CDR3 bases: TGTGCCTGGATCGTCAGTAACACCGGGGAGCTGTTTTTT.

The chain joins TRBV7-8 to TRBJ2-1; a weak D match, TRBD2 (7 bases). There are 17 residues in the CDR3. The germline gives CDR1 SGHVS, CDR2 FQNEAQ. Trimming removed 5 bases from V and 0 bases from J, with 17 bases in between. This chain's CDR3 is CASSKGGWATSYNEQFF. The CDR3 coding sequence is TGTGCCAGCAGCAAGGGGGGGTGGGCTACCTCCTACAATGAGCAGTTCTTC.

The chain links TRBV28 to TRBJ1-1; weak D call: TRBD1 (5 bases). Trimming took 6 bases from V and 1 from J, leaving 12 bases between them. The CDR3 contains 14 residues. Germline CDR1 MDHEN, CDR2 SYDVKM. This chain's CDR3 is CASSQLTGNTEAFF. CDR3 in DNA: TGTGCCAGCAGCCAACTCACAGGGAACACTGAAGCTTTCTTT.

This chain connects TRBV6-6 to TRBJ1-6; 11 bases match TRBD1. Germline-derived CDR1 and CDR2 are MNHNY and SVGAGI (reference sequence). This CDR3 comprises 15 residues. V dropped 1 base and J dropped 7; count of bases not matched to a gene: 0. CDR3 in amino acids: CASSYWDRGNSPLHF. CDR3 in DNA: TGTGCCAGCAGTTACTGGGACAGGGGGAATTCACCCCTCCACTTT.

The chain couples TRBV19 to TRBJ1-5; 9 bases agree with TRBD1. The CDR3 contains 18 residues. V was clipped by 4 bases and J by 1 base; unmatched bases: 11. CDR1 and CDR2 (germline): LNHDA, SQIVND (reference sequence). The CDR3 reads CASSSRTGQGGSNQPQHF. The CDR3 bases are TGTGCCAGTAGTAGTCGAACGGGACAGGGTGGCAGCAATCAGCCCCAGCATTTT.

J is TRBJ2-2 and V is TRBV6-1; 7 bases are shared with TRBD1. Germline loops: CDR1 MNHNS, CDR2 SASEGT. The V and J ends lost 8 bases and 2 bases, in that order; junction bases with no gene match: 5. This CDR3 region has 14 residues. For the CDR3, the DNA is TGTGCCAGCCGGACAGGTACCAACACCGGGGAGCTGTTTTTT. Translation: CASRTGTNTGELFF.

Here the CDR3 DNA reads TGTGCCAGCAGCACGGACGGGGGTTACAATGAGCAGTTCTTC. Protein: CASSTDGGYNEQFF. This chain connects TRBV11-3 to TRBJ2-1; weak D call: TRBD2 (6 bases). The V and J ends lost 5 bases and 4 bases respectively, with 12 bases between them. This CDR3 spans 14 amino acids. The germline gives CDR1 SGHNT, CDR2 YENEEA. The whole variable domain, filled in from reference TRBV11-3 and TRBJ2-1, reads EAGVVQSPRYKIIEKKQPVAFWCNPISGHNTLYWYLQNLGQGPELLIRYENEEAVDDSQLPKDRFSAERLKGVDSTLKIQPAELGDSAVYLCASSTDGGYNEQFFGPGTRLTVL.

This sequence joins TRBV28 and TRBJ2-3; 10 bases fit TRBD2. The CDR3 consists of 15 residues. Germline values: CDR1 MDHEN, CDR2 SYDVKM. The V segment lost 5 bases and the J segment 3 bases; nucleotides outside the gene matches: 5. CDR3 sequence reads: CASSRSGGWTDTQYF. The CDR3 nucleotides read TGTGCCAGCAGTCGTAGCGGGGGGTGGACAGATACGCAGTATTTT. Variable domain in full (rest from reference TRBV28 and TRBJ2-3): DVKVTQSSRYLVKRTGEKVFLECVQDMDHENMFWYRQDPGLGLRLIYFSYDVKMKEKGDIPEGYSVSREKKERFSLILESASTNQTSMYLCASSRSGGWTDTQYFGPGTRLTVL.

This rearrangement joins TRBV18 to TRBJ2-1; a weak D match, TRBD1 (5 bases). Trimming took off 3 bases at V and 0 bases at J, with 12 bases between the two ends. In germline, CDR1 is KGHSH, CDR2 LQKENI. The CDR3 is 16 amino acids. The CDR3 is CASSPLTVNSYNEQFF. In DNA form, the CDR3 reads TGTGCCAGCTCACCCTTGACAGTCAACTCCTACAATGAGCAGTTCTTC.

This clone has just one count. The chain employs TRBV5-6 and TRBJ2-5, with D possibly TRBD2 on 5 matching bases. CDR3 size: 15 residues. The germline V and J ends were trimmed by 5 bases and 4 bases, with 18 bases remaining between them. Germline loops: CDR1 SGHDT, CDR2 YYEEEE. The CDR3 region has the DNA TGTGCCAGCAGGGGGAGTGGGAGAGTCGCAGAGACCCAGTACTTC. Encoded protein: CASRGSGRVAETQYF. Supplemented by reference TRBV5-6 and TRBJ2-5, the full variable domain reads DAGVTQSPTHLIKTRGQQVTLRCSPKSGHDTVSWYQQALGQGPQFIFQYYEEEERQRGNFPDRFSGHQFPNYSSELNVNALLLGDSALYLCASRGSGRVAETQYFGPGTRLLVL.

The CDR3 DNA follows: TGTGCCAGCAGTTACGATCGGCAGGGGGCAGGTGGCTACACCTTC. Translated, it gives CASSYDRQGAGGYTF. The genes are TRBV6-5 and TRBJ1-2; the match to TRBD1 covers 8 bases. The CDR3 is 15 amino acids. V shed 2 bases, J shed 7 bases, and the junction held 9 bases outside the gene matches. The germline V gene encodes CDR1 MNHEY and CDR2 SVGAGI.

CDR3 coding DNA: TGTGCCAGCAGCCGGGACTCCTACTACAATGAGCAGTTCTTC. This gives the protein CASSRDSYYNEQFF. This sequence joins TRBV7-9 and TRBJ2-1; tentatively, D is TRBD2 (6 bases). The CDR3 spans 14 residues. In germline, CDR1 is SEHNR, CDR2 FQNEAQ (reference sequence). V shed 5 bases and J shed 3 bases, with 11 bases lying between them.

V gene TRBV7-2 combines with J gene TRBJ2-3; 10 positions match TRBD2. Losses at the gene ends were 7 bases for V and 2 bases for J; bases not matched to a gene: 6. This CDR3 contains 15 residues. Looked up from germline, CDR1 is SGHTA and CDR2 is FQGNSA. CDR3 residues: CASTRLAGVTDTQYF. CDR3 nucleotide sequence: TGTGCCAGCACCCGCCTAGCGGGGGTCACAGATACGCAGTATTTT.

The chain joins TRBV6-1 to TRBJ2-3, with D perhaps TRBD1 (6 bases). This CDR3 is built from 13 residues. Germline lookup yields CDR1 MNHNS and CDR2 SASEGT. V lost 7 bases to trimming and J lost 2 bases, with 10 bases between them. CDR3 region: CASNGQITDTQYF. DNA of the CDR3: TGTGCCAGCAATGGACAGATCACAGATACGCAGTATTTT.